Each of the 2 T cell receptor beta chains below was sequenced from the same sample in a study of CD8 T cells in ankylosing spondylitis. TCRdb recomputed calls from the 5' RACE reads with MiXCR, one row per CDR3 protein. The sample contains some 150,000 distinct CDR3 sequences, approximately 44% of which appear only once. Sequenced material: synovial fluid, either unsorted or a sorted T cell fraction (not recorded which). The receptors derive from a male donor with ankylosing spondylitis.

This chain uses TRBV7-6 with TRBJ1-1; D gene unclear. Germline values: CDR1 SGHVS, CDR2 FNYEAQ. Trimming pared 3 bases from V and 10 bases from J, leaving 12 bases between. The CDR3 has 12 residues. CDR3 amino acids: CASSFFRPVAFF. The CDR3 DNA reads as TGTGCCAGCAGCTTCTTCCGCCCGGTAGCTTTCTTT.

This clonotype was observed a handful of times. The chain is built from TRBV20-1 and TRBJ2-3; D may be TRBD2 (6 bases). This CDR3 region has 14 residues. V lost 6 bases to trimming and J lost 14 bases, with 27 bases between them. The germline CDR1 and CDR2 sequences are DFQATT and SNEGSKA (reference sequence). This CDR3 reads CSAYLRDSPPWWYF. In nucleotides, the CDR3 is TGCAGTGCCTATCTCCGGGACTCTCCCCCTTGGTGGTATTTT.